This T cell receptor beta chain appears in the sequencing data of a study of blood T cells in healthy people across ages. General study findings and limits: Long-lived donors exceeded aged donors in naive CD4+ cells and diversity.

The CDR3 extends over 14 amino acids. J gave up 5 bases and V 2 bases, and 6 bases lay outside the gene matches. Germline lookup yields CDR1 SGHDT and CDR2 YYEEEE. A second PCR, run for about 7 to 11 cycles, used a sample-barcoded 5' primer plus a J-beta primer mix. TCRdb reprocessed the 5' RACE reads with MiXCR, giving one entry per CDR3 protein. Here the sample spans roughly 1,500,000 distinct CDR3 sequences, roughly 45% being singletons. This clonotype was counted a few times. Its antigen is not known. The sample was blood. The clonotype was recovered from a woman aged 18 to 35 in good health. The J gene is TRBJ2-5, the V gene TRBV5-6, with 7 bases matching TRBD2. The CDR3 DNA reads as TGTGCCAGCAGCTTTCCTAGCGGCCCGGAGACCCAGTACTTC. It specifies CASSFPSGPETQYF.